This passage covers 22 T cell receptor beta chains from one sample sequenced in a study of T cell repertoires in cytomegalovirus infection (dated by TCRdb to about 2019). For these TCRs, the target antigens are not known. Per the publication, the treatment or condition label means: in vitro stimulation with specific CMV peptide epitopes to enrich CMV-specific T cells. Sequencing was performed on an Illumina HiSeq 1500. Using fastp at Q25 and MiXCR, TCRdb reprocessed the public reads and kept productive beta chains. All rows with the same CDR3 protein become a single entry with the most common DNA and genes. This sample lists 300,000 to 400,000 distinct CDR3 sequences; about 27% were detected once. The top ten constitute 20% of the sample. The sequences come from cultured PBMCs, collected from culture after CMV antigen stimulation. The receptors here all came from a human donor in good health (CMV status not recorded). Some clones in this sample may be carry-over from other donors' samples.

V gene TRBV9 combines with J gene TRBJ2-3, with 12 positions matching TRBD2. The CDR3 spans 18 residues. The V gene end was trimmed by 5 bases and the J gene end by 0 bases; junction bases not matched to a gene: 10. CDR1 is SGDLS and CDR2 is YYNGEE in the germline V gene. In nucleotides, the CDR3 is TGTGCCAGCAGTAGGGCTGGACTAGCGGGATCTAGCACAGATACGCAGTATTTT. Translation: CASSRAGLAGSSTDTQYF.

This clonotype was seen more than once but under ten times. V is TRBV7-6 and J is TRBJ1-5; 8 bases are a match to TRBD1. After removal of 5 bases from V and 2 bases from J, the junction contained 11 bases not matched to a gene. Germline assignment: CDR1 SGHVS and CDR2 FNYEAQ. CDR3 length: 17 residues. CDR3 in DNA: TGTGCCAGCAGCGAGAGGGGGGCAGGGGGCTGCAATCAGCCCCAGCATTTT. This translates into CASSERGAGGCNQPQHF.

The chain recombines TRBV24-1 with TRBJ2-5; 11 nucleotides agree with TRBD2. V lost 3 bases, J lost 2 bases, and 4 bases stayed unmatched. The germline V gene encodes CDR1 KGHDR and CDR2 SFDVKD. This CDR3 has 16 residues. Here the CDR3 DNA reads TGTGCCACCAGTGATCCGGGACTAGCGGAGCAAGAGACCCAGTACTTC. Protein sequence: CATSDPGLAEQETQYF.

The chain has TRBV29-1 and TRBJ1-1; D gene unclear. From germline, CDR1 is SQVTM and CDR2 ANQGSEA. This CDR3 contains 11 residues. V was cut by 5 bases and J by 1 base, with 5 bases left in between. CDR3 residues: CSVRGNTEAFF. CDR3 nucleotides: TGCAGCGTTCGGGGGAACACTGAAGCTTTCTTT.

The chain joins TRBV28 to TRBJ2-1; TRBD2 might be the D (6 bases). The CDR3 has 16 amino acids. Trimming left V 4 bases short and J 9 bases short, with 22 bases between. Per germline, CDR1 MDHEN and CDR2 SYDVKM. The CDR3 sequence: CASSSTGAGTRVEQFF. The CDR3 DNA is TGTGCCAGCAGTTCAACGGGAGCGGGCACCCGGGTTGAGCAGTTCTTC.

This clonotype was observed a handful of times. V usage is TRBV28 and J usage is TRBJ1-2; 10 bases align to TRBD1. Trimming at V came to 5 bases and at J to 8 bases, leaving 8 bases not matched to a gene. The CDR3 is made up of 14 amino acids. Germline V gives CDR1 MDHEN, CDR2 SYDVKM. The CDR3 coding sequence is TGTGCCAGCAGTCGCTTCGACAGGGGGCAAGGCTACACCTTC. It is translated as CASSRFDRGQGYTF.

This clonotype was seen many times. The J gene is TRBJ2-5, the V gene TRBV7-2; D not certain. This CDR3 comprises 13 residues. Germline CDR1 is SGHTA and CDR2 is FQGNSA. Trimming stripped 1 base from V and 4 bases from J, with 7 bases between. CDR3 DNA: TGTGCCAGCAGCTTAGGAGGCTTAGAGACCCAGTACTTC. Protein sequence: CASSLGGLETQYF.

This clonotype was detected once. The chain combines TRBV7-9 with TRBJ1-4; 7 bases line up with TRBD1. This CDR3 is 17 amino acids long. CDR1 SEHNR and CDR2 FQNEAQ come from the germline V gene (reference sequence). V lost 3 bases and J lost 6; bases outside the gene matches: 13. Here the CDR3 DNA reads TGTGCCAGCAGCTTCCAATCCTTCCGGGACAGCCATGAAAAACTGTTTTTT. Protein sequence: CASSFQSFRDSHEKLFF.

The chain is built from TRBV12-5 and TRBJ1-2, with D possibly being TRBD1 (6 bases). The germline CDR1 and CDR2 sequences are LGHNT and FRNRAP. V gave up 6 bases and J gave up 6 bases, with 20 bases separating them. This CDR3 region has 15 residues. CDR3 nucleotides: TGTGCTAGTGGGGAGGGGGACACGATAGGCCATGGCTACACCTTC. Translating it yields CASGEGDTIGHGYTF.

The DNA for the CDR3 is TGCAGTCCCAAATGGACAGCTAACAATGAGCAGTTCTTC. This translates into CSPKWTANNEQFF. The rearrangement links TRBV20-1 to TRBJ2-1; possibly TRBD1 for D (6 bases). This CDR3 is built from 13 residues. Germline loops: CDR1 DFQATT, CDR2 SNEGSKA (reference sequence). Trimming pared 8 bases from V and 5 bases from J, leaving 16 bases between.

The rearrangement uses TRBV18 and TRBJ1-2; D not certain. The CDR3 has 15 amino acids. The germline V and J ends were trimmed by 3 bases and 7 bases, with 18 bases remaining between them. The germline V gene has CDR1 KGHSH and CDR2 LQKENI. The CDR3 sequence: CASSPIWEGKSGYTF. As DNA, the CDR3 is TGTGCCAGCTCACCGATATGGGAGGGCAAGAGTGGCTACACCTTC.

V gene TRBV5-4 combines with J gene TRBJ2-3, with no clear D. There are 14 residues in the CDR3. V lost 1 base, J lost 1 base, and 7 bases lay in between. In germline, CDR1 is SGHNT, CDR2 YYREEE (reference sequence). This chain's CDR3 is CASSLFTGTDTQYF. The CDR3 nucleotides read TGTGCCAGCAGCTTGTTTACTGGCACAGATACGCAGTATTTT. The full variable domain, completed using reference TRBV5-4 and TRBJ2-3, is ETGVTQSPTHLIKTRGQQVTLRCSSQSGHNTVSWYQQALGQGPQFIFQYYREEENGRGNFPPRFSGLQFPNYSSELNVNALELDDSALYLCASSLFTGTDTQYFGPGTRLTVL.

This clonotype was picked up a small number of times. V usage is TRBV11-2 and J usage is TRBJ2-2, with 7 positions matching TRBD2. The CDR3 has 18 residues. Germline V gene lookup returns CDR1 SGHAT and CDR2 FQNNGV. V dropped 1 base and J dropped 0; count of bases not matched to a gene: 8. The CDR3 sequence is CASSLVPGAGANTGELFF. In nucleotides, the CDR3 is TGTGCCAGCAGCTTAGTCCCTGGCGCGGGAGCGAACACCGGGGAGCTGTTTTTT.

CDR3 bases: TGTGCCAGTAGTACCCCGTCCGGGACAGGTTATGGCTACACCTTC. It yields the protein CASSTPSGTGYGYTF. The chain combines TRBV19 with TRBJ1-2; TRBD1 matches 8 bases. This CDR3 is built from 15 residues. The V and J ends lost 4 bases and 5 bases, in that order; junction bases with no gene match: 9. Germline CDR1 reads LNHDA; CDR2 reads SQIVND (reference sequence).

This clonotype was counted between two and nine times. The V gene is TRBV6-1, the J gene TRBJ2-3, with 9 bases aligning to TRBD2. CDR1 and CDR2 (germline): MNHNS, SASEGT. With 6 bases clipped from V and 1 base from J, the junction kept 8 bases outside the gene matches. The length of the CDR3 is 16 residues. The chain's CDR3 is CASSPTGGGGTDTQYF. Here the CDR3 DNA reads TGTGCCAGCAGCCCCACTGGCGGGGGGGGCACAGATACGCAGTATTTT.

The sample holds a few counts of this clonotype. The J gene is TRBJ1-5, the V gene TRBV20-1; 8 nucleotides agree with TRBD1. This CDR3 comprises 12 residues. The germline V gene encodes CDR1 DFQATT and CDR2 SNEGSKA (reference sequence). Trimming took 6 bases from V and 7 from J; bases not matched to a gene: 5. CDR3 sequence reads: CSAKPGGQPQHF. The CDR3, as DNA: TGCAGTGCCAAACCAGGGGGCCAGCCCCAGCATTTT.

This clonotype was counted only a few times. The genes are TRBV18 and TRBJ1-1; a weak D match, TRBD1 (5 bases). Trimming left V 4 bases short and J 5 bases short, with 14 bases between. This CDR3 region has 14 residues. The germline gives CDR1 KGHSH, CDR2 LQKENI. The CDR3 reads CASSQGPRGTEAFF. The CDR3 nucleotides read TGTGCCAGCTCACAGGGACCCCGCGGGACTGAAGCTTTCTTT.

The rearrangement uses TRBV19 and TRBJ2-1; 10 bases align to TRBD1. There are 16 residues in the CDR3. Germline CDR1 LNHDA, CDR2 SQIVND (reference sequence). The V segment lost 8 bases and the J segment 2 bases; nucleotides outside the gene matches: 9. The CDR3 nucleotides are TGTGCCAGTGTCTCGGACGACAGGGGGCCCTACAATGAGCAGTTCTTC. Residues: CASVSDDRGPYNEQFF.

In its sample, this clonotype was seen a few times. This chain links TRBV4-2 with TRBJ2-3; D ambiguous. The CDR3 totals 15 residues. The V gene's germline CDR1 is LGHNA and CDR2 YNFKEQ. Trimming cost V 0 bases and J 2 bases, with 9 bases left between them. CDR3 sequence reads: CASSQEYVPTDTQYF. The CDR3 DNA follows: TGTGCCAGCAGCCAAGAATACGTCCCCACAGATACGCAGTATTTT.

The chain uses TRBV25-1 and TRBJ2-1; 14 positions match TRBD2. From germline, CDR1 is MGHDK and CDR2 SYGVNS. The length of the CDR3 is 17 residues. V shed 6 bases and J 3 bases; nucleotides not matched to a gene: 7. CDR3: CASRGLAGGGDYNEQFF. In nucleotides, the CDR3 is TGTGCCAGCAGAGGACTAGCGGGAGGAGGGGACTACAATGAGCAGTTCTTC.

V gene TRBV5-6 combines with J gene TRBJ2-3, with a tentative D call TRBD2 (5 bases). CDR1 and CDR2 from the germline V gene are SGHDT and YYEEEE. The CDR3 runs to 14 residues. Trimming took off 5 bases at V and 4 bases at J, with 14 bases between the two ends. The CDR3 region is CASRDLLEADTQYF. The CDR3 DNA sequence: TGTGCCAGCAGGGACCTCCTGGAGGCAGATACGCAGTATTTT.

The rearrangement joins TRBV10-3 to TRBJ2-1; 10 bases agree with TRBD2. The CDR3 length is 13 residues. After removal of 7 bases from V and 7 bases from J, the junction contained 4 bases not matched to a gene. Germline assignment: CDR1 ENHRY and CDR2 SYGVKD. CDR3 sequence: CAITSGRENEQFF. The CDR3 DNA follows: TGTGCCATCACTAGCGGGAGAGAGAATGAGCAGTTCTTC.